The source of this TCR beta chain is a study of T cell changes during pregnancy in multiple sclerosis. This table comes from immunoSEQ multiplex PCR, and its TCRdb copy is limited to in-frame clones, with some not included. The sample holds about 53,000 clones; about 93% are singletons and the top ten take 0.5%. The clonotype comes from a female donor with multiple sclerosis, enrolled in a pregnancy study. The sequencing here drew on CD4+ T cells from peripheral blood mononuclear cells, taken in the third trimester of pregnancy.

CDR3 protein: CAWSESRTEAFF. The DNA for the CDR3 is TGTGCCTGGAGTGAATCACGGACTGAAGCTTTCTTT. The chain carries TRBV30 and TRBJ1-1; D gene uncertain. The CDR3 is 12 amino acids. CDR1 GTSNPN and CDR2 SVGIG come from the germline V gene (reference sequence). Trimming cost V 1 base and J 5 bases, with 8 bases left between them.